This T cell receptor (beta chain) was captured in a study of blood T cell repertoires in COVID-19. Looking at the study overall: Material from acute and convalescent COVID-19 was sourced from the United States, Italy and Spain.

Method: immunoSEQ multiplex PCR; TCRdb's copy keeps in-frame clones and lacks some. The data show under 300,000 clones, 70% to 85% seen once. CDR1 KGHSH and CDR2 LQKENI come from the germline V gene. The V end was cut by 5 bases, the J end by 7 bases, with 17 bases between. The CDR3 extends over 15 amino acids. The TCR comes from a woman aged 80 or older with active or convalescent COVID-19. This rearrangement joins TRBV18 to TRBJ1-4, with D possibly TRBD1 on 6 matching bases. The specimen was peripheral blood. The CDR3 reads CASSAYRVGSEKLFF. The CDR3, as DNA: TGTGCCAGCTCAGCCTACAGGGTTGGTAGTGAAAAACTGTTTTTT.